This TCR beta chain came from a study of T cells expressing NK-cell markers. Study in general: According to the study, TCR beta repertoires originated from sorted CD3+CD56+NKG2C+, CD3+CD56+NKG2C- and CD3+CD56-NKG2C+ T cells. The study's findings and limits: Expanded clones of NKG2C+ T cells had an unclear HCMV specificity. These clonotypes additionally ranked first within the CD3+CD56-NKG2C+ fraction of four donors. Each of a handful of donors carried dominant NKG2C+ clonotypes accounting for roughly 1.0-7.0% of CD8+ T cells.

The CDR3 extends over 15 amino acids. From germline, CDR1 is SEHNR and CDR2 FQNEAQ (reference sequence). TCRdb reprocessed the 5' RACE reads; each CDR3 protein has one entry and no DNA is given. The sample includes about 460,000 distinct CDR3 sequences. As to this clonotype: Its antigen is still unknown.

J is TRBJ1-1 and V is TRBV7-9; TCRdb's assignment of TRBD1 cannot be checked, as there is no DNA. What was sequenced was blood T cells: a sorted CD56 or NKG2C T cell subset, CD4+ or CD8+ T cells, or bulk PBMC T cells (not recorded which). The sequence was collected from a woman in her forties or fifties in good health. The CDR3 protein is CASIKQGEKGTEAFF.